These 9 T cell receptor beta chains originate from one sample sequenced in a study of blood T cell repertoires in COVID-19. This table comes from immunoSEQ multiplex PCR, and its TCRdb copy is limited to in-frame clones, with some not included. The data hold about 50,000 clones, with approximately 82% observed a single time. The sample was peripheral blood. These receptors were taken from a woman aged 80 or over with acute or convalescent COVID-19.

The chain links TRBV7-2 to TRBJ2-7; 8 nucleotides match TRBD1. The trim removed 2 bases at V and 6 bases at J, leaving 6 bases unmatched. From germline, CDR1 is SGHTA and CDR2 FQGNSA. There are 14 residues in the CDR3. The CDR3 region is CASSLLGQAGEQYF. The CDR3 DNA follows: TGTGCCAGCAGCTTATTGGGACAGGCGGGCGAGCAGTACTTC.

V and J are TRBV29-1 and TRBJ1-3; tentatively, D is TRBD1 (5 bases). The CDR3 runs to 13 residues. The V gene's germline CDR1 is SQVTM and CDR2 ANQGSEA. Trimming cost V 0 bases and J 8 bases, with 11 bases left between them. The CDR3, as DNA: TGCAGCGTTGAAGACAGGGCCTGGGACACCATATATTTT. It encodes CSVEDRAWDTIYF.

The table lists this clone with many counts. The CDR3 is CASSWGQGAKVNTIYF. The CDR3 DNA is TGTGCCAGCAGCTGGGGACAGGGGGCAAAAGTAAACACCATATATTTT. The chain has TRBV7-9 and TRBJ1-3; 12 bases are a match to TRBD1. Germline values: CDR1 SEHNR, CDR2 FQNEAQ (reference sequence). This CDR3 spans 16 amino acids. The J segment lost 6 bases and the V segment lost 4 bases, leaving 7 bases of the junction unmatched.

The chain couples TRBV6-2 or TRBV6-3 to TRBJ2-3; D might be TRBD1 (6 bases). In germline, CDR1 is MNHEY, CDR2 SVGEGT. Between the trimmed V and J ends, which lost 3 bases and 2 bases, there was a span of 12 bases. CDR3 length equals 15 residues. CDR3 sequence reads: CASSYEGGHTDTQYF. The DNA of the CDR3 is TGTGCCAGCAGTTATGAAGGGGGTCACACAGATACGCAGTATTTT.

This clone appeared once. V and J are TRBV27 and TRBJ1-2; 8 nucleotides agree with TRBD1. The junction had 12 bases not matched to a gene; V was cut back by 3 bases and J by 6 bases. The CDR3 spans 16 residues. Germline V gene sequence: CDR1 MNHEY, CDR2 SMNVEV (reference sequence). Here the CDR3 DNA reads TGTGCCAGCAGTTTTCGGACAGGGTCCCCCCGGGATGGCTACACCTTC. This sequence encodes CASSFRTGSPRDGYTF.

The chain employs TRBV6-2 or TRBV6-3 and TRBJ1-6; 7 nucleotides line up with TRBD1. The V gene's germline CDR1 is MNHEY and CDR2 SVGEGT. The CDR3 is 14 residues long. Germline trimming cut 5 bases from V and 5 bases from J; bases unmatched to any gene: 3. The CDR3 sequence: CASSPGTDNSPLHF. CDR3 coding DNA: TGTGCCAGCAGTCCCGGGACAGATAATTCACCCCTCCACTTT.

V and J are TRBV6-5 and TRBJ1-1, with a tentative D call TRBD1 (5 bases). This CDR3 has 15 amino acids. V was cut by 2 bases and J by 5 bases, with 15 bases left in between. Germline loops: CDR1 MNHEY, CDR2 SVGAGI. The DNA for the CDR3 is TGTGCCAGCAGTTACGATGGGGCGCGTCATACTGAAGCTTTCTTT. Amino acids: CASSYDGARHTEAFF.

V gene TRBV7-3 combines with J gene TRBJ1-1; 8 positions match TRBD1. The CDR3 is 17 residues long. J gave up 3 bases and V 2 bases, and 11 bases lay outside the gene matches. Germline assignment: CDR1 SGHTA and CDR2 FQGTGA. CDR3 in DNA: TGTGCCAGCAGCTTATACCCCCCGCAGGGGGCTTACACTGAAGCTTTCTTT. It yields the protein CASSLYPPQGAYTEAFF.

This rearrangement joins TRBV27 to TRBJ2-3, with D perhaps TRBD2 (7 bases). The CDR3 runs 15 residues. In germline, CDR1 is MNHEY, CDR2 SMNVEV (reference sequence). The V end was cut by 3 bases, the J end by 2 bases, with 12 bases between. The CDR3 is CASSLGRGATDTQYF. CDR3 DNA: TGTGCCAGCAGTTTGGGTCGGGGGGCCACAGATACGCAGTATTTT.